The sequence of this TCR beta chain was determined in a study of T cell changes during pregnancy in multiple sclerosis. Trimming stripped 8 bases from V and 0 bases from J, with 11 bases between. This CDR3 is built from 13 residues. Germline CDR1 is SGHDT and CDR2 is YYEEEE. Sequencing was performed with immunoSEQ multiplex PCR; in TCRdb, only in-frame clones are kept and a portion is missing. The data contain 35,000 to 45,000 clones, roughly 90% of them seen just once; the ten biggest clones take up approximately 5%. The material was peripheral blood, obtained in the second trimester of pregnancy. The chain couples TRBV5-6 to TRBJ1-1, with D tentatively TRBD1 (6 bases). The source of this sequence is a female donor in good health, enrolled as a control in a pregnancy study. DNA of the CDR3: TGTGCCAGTGCGGACAGAATGAACACTGAAGCTTTCTTT. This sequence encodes CASADRMNTEAFF. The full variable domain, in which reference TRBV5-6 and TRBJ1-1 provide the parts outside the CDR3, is DAGVTQSPTHLIKTRGQQVTLRCSPKSGHDTVSWYQQALGQGPQFIFQYYEEEERQRGNFPDRFSGHQFPNYSSELNVNALLLGDSALYLCASADRMNTEAFFGQGTRLTVV.